Sequencing of this TCR beta chain was carried out in a study of shared clonotypes between healthy human individuals. Trimming pared 5 bases from V and 0 bases from J, leaving 14 bases between. From germline, CDR1 is SEHNR and CDR2 FQNEAQ (reference sequence). The CDR3 is 16 residues long. A note on this clone: Its target is unknown.

HIV-negative, healthy adults without recent acute infections or vaccinations were the donors. Sequencing was performed with immunoSEQ multiplex PCR; in TCRdb, only in-frame clones are kept and a portion is missing. Counted here are about 2.4 million clones, roughly 93% occurring once; the ten biggest clones make up approximately 0.36%. Study-level results: Naive subsets generally had larger estimated richness than memory subsets.

This chain connects TRBV7-9 to TRBJ2-4, with D possibly TRBD1 on 6 matching bases. Sequencing was performed on naive CD4+ T cells from PBMCs. Noted subset: CD45RA+ positively selected. The sequence derives from a man younger than 35 in good health. Some clones in this sample may be carry-over from other donors' samples. The CDR3: CASSPRQALAKNIQYF. CDR3 in DNA: TGTGCCAGCAGCCCCCGACAGGCGCTAGCCAAAAACATTCAGTACTTC.